Listed below are T cell receptor beta chains from one sample, sequenced in a study of shared clonotypes between healthy human individuals. Some clones are missing from TCRdb's copy, which holds only in-frame ones; the method was immunoSEQ multiplex PCR. Altogether about 550,000 clones are present, roughly 95% being singletons, with the ten largest covering roughly 0.1%. Sequencing was performed on naive CD8+ T cells sorted from blood. These receptor sequences come from a woman aged 25-40 years in good health. Each CDR3 is given with its conserved first and last residue. Each record gives: V gene, J gene, D gene, clone size, CDR3 DNA, CDR3 protein. D genes are given only for firm matches. Clone size appears in some rows only: once, few, many, or a class for an expanded clone.

TRBV19	TRBJ2-3	TRBD2	NA	TGTGCCAGTAGTCCGGGGCTAGCGGCCTTCACAGATACGCAGTATTTT	CASSPGLAAFTDTQYF
TRBV5-6	TRBJ2-6	NA	NA	TGTGCCAGCAGCCTGGGCTCTGGGGCCAACGTCCTGACTTTC	CASSLGSGANVLTF
TRBV5-6	TRBJ1-3	NA	NA	TGTGCCAGCAGCTTCTCCCCCCCGCAGGGAAAAGGAAACACCATATATTTT	CASSFSPPQGKGNTIYF
TRBV28	TRBJ2-5	NA	NA	TGTGCCAGCACCCAGTGGGGTGATCAAGAGACCCAGTACTTC	CASTQWGDQETQYF
TRBV28	TRBJ2-7	NA	once	TGTGCCAGCAGTACATACGAGCAGTACTTC	CASSTYEQYF
TRBV9	TRBJ2-7	NA	NA	TGTGCCAGCAGCGCAGGGGCTGGGGGGTACGAGCAGTACTTC	CASSAGAGGYEQYF
TRBV6-6	TRBJ2-1	TRBD1	NA	TGTGCCAGCAGTTATCAGGGGGTGCAGTTCTTC	CASSYQGVQFF
TRBV9	TRBJ2-5	NA	NA	TGTGCCAGCAGCGTGGGATGGGGCCAGACCCAGTACTTC	CASSVGWGQTQYF
TRBV6-5	TRBJ1-1	NA	NA	TGTGCCAGCAGTTACTCGGTAGCGGCCATGAACACTGAAGCTTTCTTT	CASSYSVAAMNTEAFF
TRBV28	TRBJ2-1	TRBD2	NA	TGTGCCAGCAGCCAGGCTCCGGGACTAGTGAAGTTCTTC	CASSQAPGLVKFF
TRBV28	TRBJ1-5	TRBD1	NA	TGTGCCAGCAGATCAGACAGGGAGGGAGCCCAGCCCCAGCATTTT	CASRSDREGAQPQHF
TRBV2	TRBJ2-5	NA	NA	TGTGCCAGCATGGGCACAGACGCGCAAGAGACCCAGTACTTC	CASMGTDAQETQYF
TRBV19	TRBJ2-3	NA	NA	TGTGCCAGTGCGGGTCCGACAGATACGCAGTATTTT	CASAGPTDTQYF
TRBV4-2	TRBJ2-7	NA	NA	TGTGCCAGCAGCCAAGCCTGGGGTGAAGGACGCTACGAGCAGTACTTC	CASSQAWGEGRYEQYF
TRBV7-9	TRBJ2-1	NA	NA	TGTGCCAGCAGCTTAGCGGGGGGCAATGAGCAGTTCTTC	CASSLAGGNEQFF
TRBV27	TRBJ2-1	TRBD2	NA	TGTGCCAGCAGTCAGGGAGGGCCTGGGGACAATGAGCAGTTCTTC	CASSQGGPGDNEQFF
TRBV9	TRBJ2-2	NA	few	TGTGCCAGCAGCCAGTCTCCCGGGGAGCTGTTTTTT	CASSQSPGELFF
TRBV29-1	TRBJ1-1	NA	NA	TGCAGCGTTCCGATGACTGTTCTGAACACTGAAGCTTTCTTT	CSVPMTVLNTEAFF
TRBV7-9	TRBJ2-2	TRBD2	NA	TGTGCCAGCAGGACTAGCTTCGGGGCAGCGAACACCGGGGAGCTGTTTTTT	CASRTSFGAANTGELFF
TRBV2	TRBJ1-2	NA	NA	TGTGCCAGCAGTGAAGCGACCGGGGCGAATTATGGCTACACCTTC	CASSEATGANYGYTF
TRBV6-6	TRBJ2-1	TRBD2	NA	TGTGCCAGCAGTTACGGGGGGGACGGGCACAATGAGCAGTTCTTC	CASSYGGDGHNEQFF
TRBV5-1	TRBJ2-7	NA	NA	TGCGCCAGCAGCGGATTGGACTCACCGAAACCGTACGAGCAGTACTTC	CASSGLDSPKPYEQYF
TRBV6-5	TRBJ2-7	NA	NA	TGTGCCAGCAGCCTGCCGGGGTGCGAGCAGTACTTC	CASSLPGCEQYF
TRBV11-2	TRBJ2-1	NA	NA	TGTGCCAGCAGCTTATTCGACAGTACCTACAATGAGCAGTTCTTC	CASSLFDSTYNEQFF